This T cell receptor beta chain was recorded in a study of cytomegalovirus exposure and HLA in healthy donors. General study findings and limits: No immune exposure information besides CMV serostatus was available. There were 150 to 200 TCR beta chains listed as cytomegalovirus-associated. In an earlier analysis, in approximately 630 donors, most V segments appeared productive either ~87% or ~30% of the time.

The PCR contained 60 Vbeta and 13 Jbeta primers. Clones were read by immunoSEQ multiplex PCR, and TCRdb kept only the in-frame ones, dropping some. Of roughly 110,000 clones listed, 70% to 75% were seen once; the top ten hold about 2.8%. A note on this clone: Its specificity is not known.

Donors were ostensibly healthy at sampling, although undocumented immune exposures were probable. The CDR3 is made up of 15 amino acids. In germline, CDR1 is SGHDT, CDR2 YYEEEE. The V gene end was trimmed by 1 base and the J gene end by 7 bases; junction bases not matched to a gene: 4. The receptor comes from a female donor in good health and CMV-seronegative. The genes are TRBV5-6 and TRBJ1-4; 10 positions match TRBD1. What was sequenced was PBMCs. The CDR3 sequence is CASSLRGQGSEKLFF. The CDR3 DNA follows: TGTGCCAGCAGCTTGAGGGGACAGGGGAGTGAAAAACTGTTTTTT.